These T cell receptor beta chains were read from a single sample in a study of cytomegalovirus exposure and HLA in healthy donors. TCRdb's copy holds only in-frame clones and misses some; the assay was immunoSEQ multiplex PCR. The sample shows around 140,000 clones, about 71% of them seen only once. The sequencing sample was made of PBMCs. Receptors originate from a woman aged 60-70 years in good health and CMV-seropositive. CDR3s include the opening cysteine and the closing phenylalanine or tryptophan. The D gene is left open where the match is weak. A row's size may be missing; if present it is once, few, many or a size class.

>.|TRBV28|TRBD1|TRBJ2-7
TGTGCCAGCAGTTATGGGACAGGGGTACGCGAGCAGTACTTC
CASSYGTGVREQYF
>.|TRBV28|.|TRBJ1-6
TGTGCCAGCGGCAGCGGGGGTTCACCCCTCCACTTT
CASGSGGSPLHF
>few|TRBV28|.|TRBJ1-3
TGTGCCAGCACTTGGACACTCTCTGGAAACACCATATATTTT
CASTWTLSGNTIYF
>.|TRBV4-1|TRBD1|TRBJ1-5
TGCGCCAGCAGCCAAGAGCCGGACAGGGGTTATCAGCCCCAGCATTTT
CASSQEPDRGYQPQHF
>.|TRBV23-1|TRBD1|TRBJ2-7
TGCGCCAGCAGTCAGAAGGGACAGGGGGCGTCCTACGAGCAGTACTTC
CASSQKGQGASYEQYF
>.|TRBV6-5|TRBD2|TRBJ2-1
TGTGCCAGCAGTTACTCCACCGGACTAGCGGAGCAGTTCTTC
CASSYSTGLAEQFF
>.|TRBV10-1|.|TRBJ1-2
TGCGCCAGCAGCGCCGACAGAACCTATGGCTACACCTTC
CASSADRTYGYTF
>.|TRBV28|.|TRBJ2-7
TGTGCCAGCAGTTTTCGGCGACTAGTGCACTACGAGCAGTACTTC
CASSFRRLVHYEQYF
>once|TRBV29-1|.|TRBJ1-1
TGCAGCGTTGACCCCACAGGGTCGGCTTTCTTT
CSVDPTGSAFF
>.|TRBV6-5|.|TRBJ2-5
TGTGCCAGCAGTTACGCGGTCCAAGAGACCCAGTACTTC
CASSYAVQETQYF
>.|TRBV18|.|TRBJ1-1
TGTGCCAGCTCACCAGAGACAGGCTACCAGAACACTGAAGCTTTCTTT
CASSPETGYQNTEAFF
>.|TRBV7-9|TRBD1|TRBJ1-4
TGTGCCAGCAGCTTGACAGGGGTGGGTGAAAAACTGTTTTTT
CASSLTGVGEKLFF
>.|TRBV19|.|TRBJ2-1
TGTGCCAGTAGTACGGGGGTGAGCTCCTACAATGAGCAGTTCTTC
CASSTGVSSYNEQFF
>.|TRBV5-4|TRBD1|TRBJ1-1
TGTGCCAGCAGCTCCACCGCCGGGACAGGGAAGGCTGAAGCTTTCTTT
CASSSTAGTGKAEAFF